One TCR beta chain is described in this entry. This clonotype was observed many times. Its antigen is unknown. It has no much larger one-base neighbor in the sample; base qualities were not kept. The sample is drawn from a study of human T cells and chemical hapten exposure (dated by TCRdb to about 2021). Study-level background: For sensitization, 2% DPC in acetone was applied to a roughly 2 cm by roughly 2 cm area of upper inner arm skin. Throughout the roughly 23-week study period, patients were also given weekly therapeutic DPC doses on the scalp. Patch tests used Finn chambers with 0.01% DPC on the upper back, scored after 6 days by International Contact Dermatitis Research Group standards. Most of the patients in the cohort were female, and the cohort covered alopecia areata with under or over 50% scalp involvement, alopecia totalis and alopecia universalis. Libraries were pooled for sequencing, and variation in per-sample TCR yields was attributed mainly to small differences in library volumes within the pool. Peripheral blood TCR repertoire changes were tracked in vivo in alopecia patients during primary and secondary sensitization to the hapten diphenylcyclopropenone (DPC). Blood samples were taken from patients before sensitization (week 0) and at 2, 6 and about 24 weeks after DPC sensitization. Blood for TCR sequencing was provided by twenty-nine alopecia patients at one to four time points (pre-sensitization, 2, 6 and 24 weeks).

Libraries came from RACE. Sequenced using a NextSeq 500. Library preparation attached unique molecular identifiers to individual cDNA molecules for quantitative, reproducible TCR counting. Both TCR alpha and TCR beta chains were sequenced from each blood RNA sample. The authors' pipeline ran thus. Samples had a median of roughly 87,000 TCRs, with a range from about 20,000 to 690,600. V, J and CDR3 annotation of the TCR reads was carried out using the Decombinator software suite. For PS versus PT1 abundance plots, all samples were subsampled to the same number of TCRs (28,000). Expanded TCRs were defined as absent before sensitization and observed at least eight times at the 2-week time point. The public reads were run again by TCRdb, first through fastp at Q25 and then through MiXCR, and only productive beta chains were kept. Rows matching on CDR3 protein sequence are summarized as one entry with the most common DNA and genes. The V and J calls and clone size come from TCRdb's table, not from the authors' own analysis. The sample table records approximately 38,000 distinct CDR3 sequences; more than 9% of these occur just once. About 5.9% of the sample is held by the ten biggest clonotypes.

What the work shows at the level of the full study, not this receptor alone: Compared with pre-sensitization or healthy control sets, expanded TCRs formed significantly more large CDR3 similarity clusters, which is consistent with antigen-driven responses. Because every patient had alopecia, a presumed autoimmune disease, the patients' immune response might differ from that of healthy individuals. Patch test score was positively correlated with the number of PT1 expanded TCRs, with significance at thresholds 8, 16 and 32 but not at 4. DPC sensitization did not change how many TCRs were above 1 in 1000 frequency, and no evidence was found of alterations in global repertoire structure. Repeated subsampling changed both the strength of the expansion versus patch-test correlation and the threshold at which that correlation became significant.

The sample's time point, from its label and the paper: pre-sensitization, week 0. Interpreted using the paper, the treatment or condition label stands for: therapeutic diphenylcyclopropenone sensitization with weekly scalp DPC. Blood at each patch-test visit was drawn before the patch test was applied. Eligible patients were aged 18 to 70, diagnosed with alopecia, deemed suitable for DPC therapy, and excluded if pregnant. Unfractionated whole blood was collected in Tempus Blood RNA tubes, and total RNA was extracted from that blood. CDR3 length: 13 amino acids, cysteine to phenylalanine. CDR3 DNA is the only sequence kept; it has 39 bases, read in frame from the first base. CDR1 KGHSH and CDR2 LQKENI are derived from the germline V gene. Unmatched junction bases come to 1, with V trimmed by 3 bases and J by 5 bases.

This receptor was obtained from a man younger than 40 with alopecia areata. Some clones in this sample may be carry-over from other donors' samples. Rearrangement joined TRBV18 to TRBJ2-1; 7 bases in the middle match TRBD1. Specimen: whole blood, collected in connection with sensitization to the hapten diphenylcyclopropenone (DPC). The nucleotide sequence reads TGTGCCAGCTCACCGGGGACAGACAATGAGCAGTTCTTC. This sequence encodes CASSPGTDNEQFF. Reference TRBV18 and TRBJ2-1 genes cover what lies past the CDR3, so the full variable domain is NAGVMQNPRHLVRRRGQEARLRCSPMKGHSHVYWYRQLPEEGLKFMVYLQKENIIDESGMPKERFSAEFPKEGPSILRIQQVVRGDSAAYFCASSPGTDNEQFFGPGTRLTVL.